This TCR beta chain was found in a study of T cell repertoires in cytomegalovirus infection. About the study: Signatures in public TCR beta sequences pointed to both CMV infection and matching HLA type.

Trimming stripped 4 bases from V and 4 bases from J, with 24 bases between. The CDR3 loop spans 18 amino acids. Per germline, CDR1 SGHRS and CDR2 YFSETQ. TCRdb analysed the reads with MiXCR anew, one entry per CDR3 protein. The sample records 250,000 to 300,000 distinct CDR3 sequences, roughly 25% being singletons. The specimen sequenced was PBMCs. The J gene is TRBJ2-1, the V gene TRBV5-1; D may be TRBD1 (7 bases). This TCR came from a human donor in good health (CMV status not recorded). Some clones in this sample may be carry-over from other donors' samples. The CDR3 bases are TGCGCCAGCAGCCCTCGAGGAGGGGGCCGTTGGGGGTACAATGAGCAGTTCTTC. It codes for CASSPRGGGRWGYNEQFF.